This TCR beta chain comes out of a study of cytomegalovirus exposure and HLA in healthy donors. Overall study: Sequencing of about 179 million T cells in an earlier analysis found approximately 120 million unique TCR beta sequences.

Remarks on this clone: Antigen unknown.

CDR1 and CDR2 (germline): SGHVS, FNYEAQ. CDR3 size: 15 residues. V shed 5 bases and J shed 6 bases, with 19 bases lying between them. Study findings and constraints: Researchers reported in a later analysis that common viral pathogens appeared linked to several top clusters. TCR beta sequences reportedly predicted most subjects' HLA-A and HLA-B alleles accurately.

A multiplex PCR was run with 60 Vbeta primers and 13 Jbeta primers. The method was immunoSEQ multiplex PCR; TCRdb's version includes in-frame clones alone and lacks a portion of them. The table lists about 150,000 clones, approximately 60% of them singletons, with roughly 7% in the top ten. Source material: PBMCs. The V gene is TRBV7-6, the J gene TRBJ1-1; D gene uncertain. This clonotype originated in a woman aged 60-75 years in good health and CMV-seropositive. The CDR3 loop is CASSVNIHIGAEAFF. CDR3 nucleotides: TGTGCCAGCAGCGTTAACATCCACATAGGAGCTGAAGCTTTCTTT.